The T cell receptor beta chain described here comes from a study of sequential checkpoint blockade in melanoma. About the research overall: Each arm's sequence ended with maintenance nivolumab. Approximately 20 patients had tumor biopsies before treatment and at week 13. Findings and caveats of the study: In arm A, pretreatment tumor clonality was associated with response.

The CDR3 is 14 residues long. Germline CDR1 and CDR2: LNHDA and SQIVND (reference sequence). Trimming removed 3 bases from V and 8 bases from J, with 13 bases in between. Concerning this clone itself: The antigen is not known.

TCRdb's table, derived via immunoSEQ multiplex PCR, lists solely in-frame clones and lacks some. Altogether approximately 37,000 clones are present, roughly 32% being singletons, with the ten largest covering more than 1.5%. As to treatment: randomized to nivolumab then ipilimumab (arm A) or the reverse (arm B). DNA-damaging chemotherapy had not been given to any patient beforehand. The sequence was collected from a human donor with melanoma. The starting material was tumor tissue (inferred from file names), obtained from a patient given nivolumab and ipilimumab in sequence. V usage is TRBV19 and J usage is TRBJ1-4; D perhaps matches TRBD1 (5 bases). The CDR3 loop is CASSIPGAGEKLFF. Written as DNA, the CDR3 is TGTGCCAGTAGTATTCCCGGGGCCGGGGAAAAACTGTTTTTT.